This T cell receptor (beta chain) was captured by sequencing in a study of Tregs in tolerant kidney transplant recipients. Study information: Recipients received nonmyeloablative bone marrow transplants from related graft donors, with transient mixed chimerism.

General observations from the study: Tolerant patients' donor-specific Tregs expanded beyond overall Tregs, suggesting antigen-driven growth. For some patients, primers changed over time, blocking nucleotide-level comparison.

The protocol was immunoSEQ multiplex PCR, while the TCRdb copy is restricted to in-frame clones and leaves out a portion. Seen here are 50,000 to 75,000 clones, less than 98% observed once, and the top ten hold approximately 0.34%. As regards this clone: Its cognate antigen is unknown.

CD4+CD25+CD127- Tregs, CD4+CD25- non-Tregs, CD4 and CD8 cells were sorted. Looked up from germline, CDR1 is LGHNA and CDR2 is YSLEER. CDR3 length: 16 amino acids. The junction had 6 bases not matched to a gene; V was cut back by 1 base and J by 8 bases. The origin of this receptor is a human donor who received a combined kidney and bone marrow transplant. This chain uses TRBV4-3 with TRBJ2-1; 12 bases agree with TRBD2. This specimen was Tregs from blood, taken before the transplant. CDR3 coding DNA: TGCGCCAGCAGCCAAGTCGCACTAGCGGGAGGCTATGAGCAGTTCTTC. Translation gives CASSQVALAGGYEQFF.